This T cell receptor beta chain was captured in a study of blood T cell repertoires in COVID-19. The overall study: Acute and convalescent COVID-19 samples came from the United States, Italy and Spain. Sources were T cells, B-cell-depleted T cells, or PBMCs; the material itself was cDNA or gDNA.

Method: immunoSEQ multiplex PCR; TCRdb's copy keeps in-frame clones and lacks some. Of approximately 190,000 clones in the sample, about 80% are singletons; the top ten hold 6.9%. Germline values: CDR1 WSHSY, CDR2 SAAADI. Trimming pared 8 bases from V and 7 bases from J, leaving 21 bases between. The CDR3 extends over 15 amino acids. Source material: peripheral blood. The clonotype was recovered from a man aged 55 to 70 with acute or convalescent COVID-19. The gene calls are TRBV10-2 and TRBJ1-5; D may be TRBD1 (6 bases). CDR3 sequence reads: CASSRCQGNRQPQHF. Written as DNA, the CDR3 is TGCGCCAGCTCCCGCTGCCAGGGGAATCGACAGCCCCAGCATTTT.